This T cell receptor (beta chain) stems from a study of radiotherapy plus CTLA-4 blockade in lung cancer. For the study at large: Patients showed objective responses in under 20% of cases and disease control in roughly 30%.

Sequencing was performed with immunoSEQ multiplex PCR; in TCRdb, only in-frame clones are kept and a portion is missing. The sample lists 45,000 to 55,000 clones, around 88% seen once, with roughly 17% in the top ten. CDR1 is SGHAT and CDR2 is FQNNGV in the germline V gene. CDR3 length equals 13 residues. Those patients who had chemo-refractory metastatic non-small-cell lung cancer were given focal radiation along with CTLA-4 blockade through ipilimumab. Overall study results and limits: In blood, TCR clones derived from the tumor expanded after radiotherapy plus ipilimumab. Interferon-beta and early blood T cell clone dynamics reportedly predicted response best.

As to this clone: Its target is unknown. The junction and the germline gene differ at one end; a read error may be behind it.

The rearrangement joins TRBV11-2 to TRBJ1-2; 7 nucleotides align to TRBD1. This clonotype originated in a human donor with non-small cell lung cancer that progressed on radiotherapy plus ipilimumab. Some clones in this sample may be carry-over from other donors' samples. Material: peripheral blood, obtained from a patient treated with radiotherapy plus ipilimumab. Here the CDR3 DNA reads TGTGCCAGCAGCTCGAACAGGGGCCACGCTACATCCTTC. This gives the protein CASSSNRGHATSF.